Listed below are T cell receptor beta chains from one sample, sequenced in a study of cytomegalovirus exposure and HLA in healthy donors. Using immunoSEQ multiplex PCR, the repertoire was profiled, and TCRdb retains in-frame clones only, with some absent. Of about 240,000 clones detected, over 80% appear once; the ten largest clones hold roughly 5%. Sequencing was performed on PBMCs. The receptor set was obtained from a middle-aged woman in good health and CMV-seropositive. The CDR3 runs from the conserved cysteine through the conserved F or W. Each record gives: clone size, J gene, V gene, D gene, CDR3 DNA, CDR3 protein. D genes are given only for firm matches. Clone size is shown for a subset of rows, as once, few, many or a class of expanded clone.

>.|TRBJ1-1|TRBV18|TRBD1
TGTGCCAGCTCACCGGACAGGTCGGGAACTGAAGCTTTCTTT
CASSPDRSGTEAFF
>.|TRBJ1-1|TRBV21-1|.
TGTGCCACCGGAATCCAGGGGCTGAACACTGAAGCTTTCTTT
CATGIQGLNTEAFF
>.|TRBJ1-2|TRBV6-5|.
TGTGCCAGCAGTTACTCCCGGGTTCGATATGGCTACACCTTC
CASSYSRVRYGYTF
>once|TRBJ2-6|TRBV5-1|TRBD1
TGCGTCAGCAGCTTTGGACAGGGGTTAAGCTCTGGGGCCAACGTCCTGACTTTC
CVSSFGQGLSSGANVLTF
>.|TRBJ2-2|TRBV5-1|.
TGCGCCAGCAGCTTGGCTAATCCCCGGGCCGGGGAGCTGTTTTTT
CASSLANPRAGELFF
>once|TRBJ1-5|TRBV7-2|TRBD1
TGTGCCAGCAGCCCTGGGACAGGGGGGGCTCAGCCCCAGCATTTT
CASSPGTGGAQPQHF
>.|TRBJ1-3|TRBV9|.
TGTGCCAGCAGCGTAGTCGGGGGGGACACCATATATTTT
CASSVVGGDTIYF
>.|TRBJ1-2|TRBV5-4|.
TGTGCCAGCAGTATCGACAGCTATGGCTACACCTTC
CASSIDSYGYTF
>.|TRBJ1-5|TRBV19|TRBD1
TGTGCCAGTAGTCCCCGGGACAGGGGGCCTCAGCCCCAGCATTTT
CASSPRDRGPQPQHF
>.|TRBJ1-1|TRBV30|TRBD1
TGTGCCTGGAGACGGACAGGGAGCCGCGCTGAAGCTTTCTTT
CAWRRTGSRAEAFF
>.|TRBJ1-5|TRBV30|.
TGTGCCTGGAATCCCGGCGGGGTCCAGCCCCAGCATTTT
CAWNPGGVQPQHF
>.|TRBJ2-6|TRBV2|.
TGTGCCAGCAGTGAACCCGGCTCTGGGGCCAACGTCCTGACTTTC
CASSEPGSGANVLTF
>few|TRBJ2-7|TRBV11-2|TRBD1
TGTGCCAGCAGCTCGACAGGGGGCTTTTACGAGCAGTACTTC
CASSSTGGFYEQYF
>.|TRBJ2-5|TRBV19|TRBD1
TGTGCCAGTAGTAATCCTCGGACAGGGATCGGGCAAGAGACCCAGTACTTC
CASSNPRTGIGQETQYF
>once|TRBJ2-1|TRBV5-1|TRBD2
TGCGCCAGCAGCTCCGGGACTAGCGGCGAGCAGTTCTTC
CASSSGTSGEQFF
>.|TRBJ2-3|TRBV7-9|TRBD2
TGTTCCAGCAGCTTATTGGGGGCCTATAGCGGGGGGATCACAGATACGCAGTATTTT
CSSSLLGAYSGGITDTQYF
>.|TRBJ1-1|TRBV7-2|.
TGTGCCAGCAGCTTAGCGCACAGGAACACTGAAGCTTTCTTT
CASSLAHRNTEAFF
>few|TRBJ1-2|TRBV30|.
TGTGCCTGGAGTGTACCAGGGATGGCCTATGGCTACACCTTC
CAWSVPGMAYGYTF
>.|TRBJ2-3|TRBV14|.
TGTGCCAGCAGCCATTCGCGGGGATATACGCAGTATTTT
CASSHSRGYTQYF
>.|TRBJ2-3|TRBV4-2|.
TGTGCCAGCAGCCAAGCCCACACAGATACGCAGTATTTT
CASSQAHTDTQYF
>.|TRBJ2-7|TRBV11-2|.
TGTGCCAGCAGCCCGACCGGAGGTAGGCAGTACTTC
CASSPTGGRQYF
>.|TRBJ1-2|TRBV7-9|.
TGTTCCAGCAGCTCTTACTATGGCTACACCTTC
CSSSSYYGYTF
>few|TRBJ2-7|TRBV2|.
TGTGCCAGCAGTGGTTACGGTTTCTACGAGCAGTACTTC
CASSGYGFYEQYF
>.|TRBJ2-2|TRBV6-5|TRBD2
TGTGCCAGCAGCTCGGGACTAAAGAACACCGGGGAGCTGTTTTTT
CASSSGLKNTGELFF
>.|TRBJ1-6|TRBV18|.
TGTGCCAGCTCAGTCAGGGGTGCGGATTCACCCCTCCACTTT
CASSVRGADSPLHF
>.|TRBJ1-5|TRBV5-8|.
TGTGCCAGCAGCCTCAAAGGGGGAGATCAGCCCCAGCATTTT
CASSLKGGDQPQHF
>few|TRBJ1-1|TRBV19|.
TGTGCCAGTAGTACAGGGGTGGGTGAAGCTTTCTTT
CASSTGVGEAFF
>few|TRBJ1-1|TRBV5-4|.
TGTGCCAGCAGCATACAGGGTGGCACTGAAGCTTTCTTT
CASSIQGGTEAFF
>once|TRBJ1-1|TRBV7-2|.
TGTGCCAGCAGCCCAGGGGTCACTGAAGCTTTCTTT
CASSPGVTEAFF
>.|TRBJ1-6|TRBV19|.
TGTGCCAGTAGAGAACAGGCGGATAATTCACCCCTCCACTTT
CASREQADNSPLHF
>.|TRBJ1-1|TRBV30|.
TGTGCCTGGAGTGCCTCGCGGGGGGACACTGAAGCTTTCTTT
CAWSASRGDTEAFF
>.|TRBJ2-2|TRBV27|TRBD1
TGTGCCAGCAGTTTCCGTCATGCGGGACAGGCCGGGGAGCTGTTTTTT
CASSFRHAGQAGELFF
>.|TRBJ1-5|TRBV4-3|TRBD1
TGCGCCAGCAGCCAAGAAGAGGACAGGAGCAATCAGCCCCAGCATTTT
CASSQEEDRSNQPQHF
>.|TRBJ1-2|TRBV30|.
TGTGCCGGGTCTGGTATGGGGACAAACTATGGCTACACCTTC
CAGSGMGTNYGYTF
>.|TRBJ2-2|TRBV2|TRBD1
TGTGCCAGCAAATCGAGGACAGGGGCCACCGGGGAGCTGTTTTTT
CASKSRTGATGELFF
>.|TRBJ2-2|TRBV7-7|TRBD2
TGTGCTAGCAGCTTAGCAGGAGCGGGAGTGAGCACCGGGGAGCTGTTTTTT
CASSLAGAGVSTGELFF
>once|TRBJ2-1|TRBV18|TRBD1
TGTGCCAGCTCACCTAGGACAGGGGGGGACAATGAGCAGTTCTTC
CASSPRTGGDNEQFF
>.|TRBJ1-5|TRBV10-2|.
TGCGCCAGCAGTGGGCCTAATCAGCCCCAGCATTTT
CASSGPNQPQHF
>.|TRBJ1-4|TRBV7-9|TRBD1
TGTGCCAGCAGTCAGCCCGGAGCAGGGGGAAATGAAAAACTGTTTTTT
CASSQPGAGGNEKLFF